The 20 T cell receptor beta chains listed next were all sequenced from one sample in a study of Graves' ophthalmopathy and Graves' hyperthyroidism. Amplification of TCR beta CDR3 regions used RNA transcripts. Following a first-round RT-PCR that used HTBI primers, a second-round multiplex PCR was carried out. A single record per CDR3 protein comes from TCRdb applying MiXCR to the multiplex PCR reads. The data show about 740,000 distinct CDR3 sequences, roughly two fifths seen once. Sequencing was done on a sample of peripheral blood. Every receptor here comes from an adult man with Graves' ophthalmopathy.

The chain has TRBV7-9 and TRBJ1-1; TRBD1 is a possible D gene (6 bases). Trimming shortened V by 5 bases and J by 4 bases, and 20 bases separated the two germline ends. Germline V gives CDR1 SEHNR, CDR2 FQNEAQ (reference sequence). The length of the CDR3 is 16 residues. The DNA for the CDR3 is TGTGCCAGCAGCCAAGAAGGGGGGGGCTTAGGCACTGAAGCTTTCTTT. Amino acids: CASSQEGGGLGTEAFF.

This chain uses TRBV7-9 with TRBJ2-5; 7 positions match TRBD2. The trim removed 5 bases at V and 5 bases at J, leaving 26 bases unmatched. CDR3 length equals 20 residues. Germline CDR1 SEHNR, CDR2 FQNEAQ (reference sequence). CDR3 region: CASSPKAEELRAGATETQYF. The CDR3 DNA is TGTGCCAGCAGCCCGAAAGCTGAGGAGTTGAGGGCGGGAGCAACTGAGACCCAGTACTTC.

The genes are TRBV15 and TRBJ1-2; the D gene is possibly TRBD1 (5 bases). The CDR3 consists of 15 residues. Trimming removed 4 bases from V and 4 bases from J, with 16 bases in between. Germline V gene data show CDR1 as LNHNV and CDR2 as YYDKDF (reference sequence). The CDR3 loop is CATSKSRGGFYGYTF. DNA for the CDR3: TGTGCCACCAGCAAGAGCCGGGGGGGATTCTATGGCTACACCTTC.

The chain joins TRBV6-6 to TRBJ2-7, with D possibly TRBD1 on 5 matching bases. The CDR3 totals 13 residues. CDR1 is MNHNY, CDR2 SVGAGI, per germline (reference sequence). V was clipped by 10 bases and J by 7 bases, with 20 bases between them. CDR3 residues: CATNNLLDSEQYF. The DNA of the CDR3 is TGTGCCACTAATAACCTCCTTGACAGTGAGCAGTACTTC.

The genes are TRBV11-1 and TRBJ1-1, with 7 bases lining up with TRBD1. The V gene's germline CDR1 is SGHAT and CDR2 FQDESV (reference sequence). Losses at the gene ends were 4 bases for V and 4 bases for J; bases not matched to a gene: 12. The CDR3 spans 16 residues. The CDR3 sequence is CASSYARGITGTEAFF. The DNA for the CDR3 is TGTGCCAGCAGCTATGCCAGGGGGATTACGGGCACTGAAGCTTTCTTT.

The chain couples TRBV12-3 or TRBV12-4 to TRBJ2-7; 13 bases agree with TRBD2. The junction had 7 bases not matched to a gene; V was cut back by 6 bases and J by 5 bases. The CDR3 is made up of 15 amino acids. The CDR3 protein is CASSPTSGRSHEQYF. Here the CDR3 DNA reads TGTGCCAGCAGCCCGACTAGCGGGAGGTCCCACGAGCAGTACTTC.

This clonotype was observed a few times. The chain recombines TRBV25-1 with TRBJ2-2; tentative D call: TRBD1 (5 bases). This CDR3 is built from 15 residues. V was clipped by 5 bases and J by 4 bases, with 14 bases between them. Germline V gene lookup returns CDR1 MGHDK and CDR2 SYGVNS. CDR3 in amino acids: CASSYQGLVTGELFF. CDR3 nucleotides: TGTGCCAGCAGTTACCAGGGTCTCGTCACCGGGGAGCTGTTTTTT. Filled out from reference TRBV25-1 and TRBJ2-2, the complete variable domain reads EADIYQTPRYLVIGTGKKITLECSQTMGHDKMYWYQQDPGMELHLIHYSYGVNSTEKGDLSSESTVSRIRTEHFPLTLESARPSHTSQYLCASSYQGLVTGELFFGEGSRLTVL.

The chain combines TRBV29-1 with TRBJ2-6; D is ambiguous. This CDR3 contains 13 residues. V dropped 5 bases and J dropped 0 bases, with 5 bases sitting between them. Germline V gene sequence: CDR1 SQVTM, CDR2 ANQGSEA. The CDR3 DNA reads TGCAGCGTTTATAGCTCTGGGGCCAACGTCCTGACTTTC. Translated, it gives CSVYSSGANVLTF.

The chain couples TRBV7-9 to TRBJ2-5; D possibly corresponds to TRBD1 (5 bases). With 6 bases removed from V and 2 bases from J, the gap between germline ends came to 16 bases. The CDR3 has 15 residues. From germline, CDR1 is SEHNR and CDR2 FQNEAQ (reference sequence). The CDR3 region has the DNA TGTGCCAGCAGTCTGGACATCCGCACGCAAGAGACCCAGTACTTC. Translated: CASSLDIRTQETQYF.

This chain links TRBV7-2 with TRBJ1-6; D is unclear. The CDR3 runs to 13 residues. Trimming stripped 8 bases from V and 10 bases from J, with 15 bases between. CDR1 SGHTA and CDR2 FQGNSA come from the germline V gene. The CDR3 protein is CASSLGDQSPLHF. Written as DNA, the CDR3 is TGTGCCAGCTCACTCGGGGATCAATCACCCCTCCACTTT.

The CDR3: CATSARGDRDQPQHF. Here the CDR3 DNA reads TGTGCCACCAGTGCTAGAGGAGACAGGGATCAGCCCCAGCATTTT. V usage is TRBV24-1 and J usage is TRBJ1-5; 7 bases line up with TRBD1. The CDR3 consists of 15 residues. The trim removed 5 bases at V and 5 bases at J, leaving 8 bases unmatched. Germline CDR1 reads KGHDR; CDR2 reads SFDVKD.

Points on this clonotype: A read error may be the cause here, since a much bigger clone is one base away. CDR3 bases: TGTGCCAGCAGTCCTGCACCCTACGAGCAGGACTTC. Its translation: CASSPAPYEQDF. The chain is built from TRBV6-1 and TRBJ2-7, with no clear D. The CDR3 spans 12 residues. The germline V gene has CDR1 MNHNS and CDR2 SASEGT.

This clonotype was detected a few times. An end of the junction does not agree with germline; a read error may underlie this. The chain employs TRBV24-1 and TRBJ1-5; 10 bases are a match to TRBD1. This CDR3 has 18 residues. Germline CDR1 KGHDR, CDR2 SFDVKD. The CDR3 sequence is CASSEIVIWDRGDQPQHF. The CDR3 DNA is TGTGCCAGCAGTGAAATAGTTATTTGGGACAGGGGTGATCAGCCCCAGCATTTT.

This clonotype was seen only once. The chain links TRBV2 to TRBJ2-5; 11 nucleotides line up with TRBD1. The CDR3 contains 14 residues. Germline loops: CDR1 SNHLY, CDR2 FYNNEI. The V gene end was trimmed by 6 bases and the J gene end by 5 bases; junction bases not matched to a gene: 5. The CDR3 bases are TGTGCCAGCAGGGGGACAGGGGGGCAGGAGACCCAGTACTTC. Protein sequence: CASRGTGGQETQYF.

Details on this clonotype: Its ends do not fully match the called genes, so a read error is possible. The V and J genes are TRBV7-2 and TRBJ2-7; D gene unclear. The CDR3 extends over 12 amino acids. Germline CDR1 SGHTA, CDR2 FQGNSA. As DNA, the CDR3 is TGTGCCAGCAGCTTATCCCCCTACGAGCAGTGCTTC. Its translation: CASSLSPYEQCF. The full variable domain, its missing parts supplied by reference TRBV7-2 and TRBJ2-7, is GAGVSQSPSNKVTEKGKDVELRCDPISGHTALYWYRQSLGQGLEFLIYFQGNSAPDKSGLPSDRFSAERTGGSVSTLTIQRTQQEDSAVYLCASSLSPYEQCFGPGTRLTVT.

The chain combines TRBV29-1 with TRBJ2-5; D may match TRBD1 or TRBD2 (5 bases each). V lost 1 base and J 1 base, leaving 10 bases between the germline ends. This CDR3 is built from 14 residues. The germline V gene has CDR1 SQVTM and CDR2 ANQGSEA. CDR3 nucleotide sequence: TGCAGCGTTGAAGTGGGGGAGCCCCAAGAGACCCAGTACTTC. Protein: CSVEVGEPQETQYF.

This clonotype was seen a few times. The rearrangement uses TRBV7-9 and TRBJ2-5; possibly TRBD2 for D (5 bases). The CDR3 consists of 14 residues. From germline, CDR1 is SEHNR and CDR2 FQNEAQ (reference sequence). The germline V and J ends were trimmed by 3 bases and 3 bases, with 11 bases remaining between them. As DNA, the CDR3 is TGTGCCAGCAGCTTGGCACTAGGAAAAGAGACCCAGTACTTC. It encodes CASSLALGKETQYF.

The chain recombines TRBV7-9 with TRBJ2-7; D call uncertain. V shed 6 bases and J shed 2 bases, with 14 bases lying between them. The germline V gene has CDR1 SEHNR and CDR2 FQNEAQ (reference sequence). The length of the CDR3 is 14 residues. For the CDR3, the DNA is TGTGCCAGCAGGGGATGGGTAATTCCCTACGAGCAGTACTTC. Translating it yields CASRGWVIPYEQYF.

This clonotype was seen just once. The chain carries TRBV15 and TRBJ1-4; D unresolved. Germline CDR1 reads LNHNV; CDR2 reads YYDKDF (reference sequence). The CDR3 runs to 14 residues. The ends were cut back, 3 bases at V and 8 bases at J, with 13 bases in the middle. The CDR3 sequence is CATSSPRLKEKLFF. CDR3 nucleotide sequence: TGTGCCACCAGCAGCCCCCGGCTGAAGGAAAAACTGTTTTTT. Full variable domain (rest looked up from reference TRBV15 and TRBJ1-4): DAMVIQNPRYQVTQFGKPVTLSCSQTLNHNVMYWYQQKSSQAPKLLFHYYDKDFNNEADTPDNFQSRRPNTSFCFLDIRSPGLGDTAMYLCATSSPRLKEKLFFGSGTQLSVL.

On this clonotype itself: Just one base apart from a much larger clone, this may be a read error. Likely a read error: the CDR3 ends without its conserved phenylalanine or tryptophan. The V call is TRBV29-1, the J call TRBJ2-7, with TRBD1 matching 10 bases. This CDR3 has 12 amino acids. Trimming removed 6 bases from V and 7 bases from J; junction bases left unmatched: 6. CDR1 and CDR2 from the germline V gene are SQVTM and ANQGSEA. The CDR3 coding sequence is TGCAGCGTCGGGACAGGGGTCGGGGAGCAGTACCTC. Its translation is CSVGTGVGEQYL.